This is a list of T cell receptor beta chains from one sample in a study of blood T cell repertoires in COVID-19. Only in-frame clones appear in the TCRdb table, and some are missing; sequencing was by immunoSEQ multiplex PCR. The sample yields approximately 400,000 clones, more than 80% seen once. Sequences were obtained from peripheral blood. The receptors derive from a middle-aged man with acute or convalescent COVID-19. CDR3s include the opening cysteine and the closing phenylalanine or tryptophan. The D gene is left open where the match is weak. Clone size, where shown, is once, few, many, or a class for clones that have expanded.

>once|TRBJ1-2|TRBD1|TRBV10-1
CASSEHPTKKNRGLYGYTF
TGCGCCAGCAGTGAGCACCCAACGAAGAAGAACAGGGGTCTATATGGCTACACCTTC
>-|TRBJ2-1|TRBD1|TRBV4-1
CASSLRAVGQGAMDEQFF
TGCGCCAGCAGCCTACGAGCGGTCGGACAGGGGGCAATGGATGAGCAGTTCTTC
>-|TRBJ2-7|TRBD1|TRBV24-1
CATSLKDRVTTYEQYF
TGTGCCACCAGTCTAAAAGACAGGGTGACGACCTACGAGCAGTACTTC
>-|TRBJ2-1|-|TRBV5-8
CASTISRVIF
TGTGCCAGCACTATCTCAAGAGTTATCTTC
>once|TRBJ2-2|TRBD2|TRBV5-1
CASSWTSGRAGTGELFF
TGCGCCAGCAGCTGGACTAGCGGGAGGGCGGGCACCGGGGAGCTGTTTTTT
>-|TRBJ1-5|-|TRBV18
CASSRETGSNQPQHF
TGTGCCAGCTCCCGTGAGACGGGGAGCAATCAGCCCCAGCATTTT
>-|TRBJ2-5|TRBD2|TRBV7-6
CASSTRDTGTSQETQYF
TGTGCCAGCTCCACGAGGGATACCGGGACTAGTCAAGAGACCCAGTACTTC
>-|TRBJ1-5|-|TRBV6-5
CASNRGMGQPQHF
TGTGCCAGCAATAGAGGCATGGGTCAGCCCCAGCATTTT
>-|TRBJ2-7|TRBD1|TRBV29-1
CSVLQGTSYEQYF
TGCAGCGTTCTACAGGGGACCTCCTACGAGCAGTACTTC
>-|TRBJ1-5|-|TRBV27
CASSLIPGNQPQHF
TGTGCCAGCAGTTTAATCCCAGGCAATCAGCCCCAGCATTTT